The 25 T cell receptor beta chains listed next were all sequenced from one sample in a study of shared clonotypes between healthy human individuals. Profiling relied on immunoSEQ multiplex PCR, and the TCRdb table lists in-frame clones only, not all of them. The data show about 1 million clones, 70% to 80% seen once. The sequencing input was memory CD4+ T cells sorted from blood. Subset given: CD45RA-negative fraction. The receptors were gathered from a man between 18 and 35 years old in good health.

The chain employs TRBV28 and TRBJ1-2, with D unresolved. The germline CDR1 and CDR2 sequences are MDHEN and SYDVKM. The CDR3 has 12 residues. The ends were cut back, 4 bases at V and 9 bases at J, with 12 bases in the middle. The DNA of the CDR3 is TGTGCCAGCAGTTACCAACCCGGACGCTACACCTTC. Residues: CASSYQPGRYTF.

This sequence joins TRBV5-1 and TRBJ2-1, with 11 positions matching TRBD1. Looked up from germline, CDR1 is SGHRS and CDR2 is YFSETQ. J gave up 6 bases and V 1 base, and 3 bases lay outside the gene matches. The CDR3 totals 15 residues. This CDR3 is CASSLLDRGLNEQFF. Written as DNA, the CDR3 is TGCGCCAGCAGCTTGTTGGACAGGGGGCTCAATGAGCAGTTCTTC.

This clone was counted between two and nine times. The chain recombines TRBV20-1 with TRBJ1-1; TRBD1 is a possible D gene (5 bases). There are 11 residues in the CDR3. Germline V gene lookup returns CDR1 DFQATT and CDR2 SNEGSKA (reference sequence). The CDR3 loop reads CSLGGITEAFF. In DNA form, the CDR3 reads TGCTCACTTGGGGGAATCACTGAAGCTTTCTTT.

The chain employs TRBV5-1 and TRBJ2-1; 10 bases fit TRBD2. The V gene end was trimmed by 4 bases and the J gene end by 7 bases; junction bases not matched to a gene: 8. This CDR3 has 15 amino acids. Looked up from germline, CDR1 is SGHRS and CDR2 is YFSETQ. CDR3 region: CASSRLAGVVNEQFF. CDR3 in DNA: TGCGCCAGCAGCCGCCTAGCGGGAGTAGTTAATGAGCAGTTCTTC.

V is TRBV10-1 and J is TRBJ1-1, with 7 bases lining up with TRBD1. Looked up from germline, CDR1 is WNHNN and CDR2 is SYGVQD (reference sequence). V trimming: 0 bases; J trimming: 3 bases; junction bases outside the gene matches: 10. CDR3 length: 17 residues. DNA of the CDR3: TGCGCCAGCAGTGAGTCTACGAGGGGGCGTTGGGACACTGAAGCTTTCTTT. As protein: CASSESTRGRWDTEAFF.

The V call is TRBV27, the J call TRBJ2-3, with 7 bases matching TRBD1. The V gene end was trimmed by 7 bases and the J gene end by 1 base; junction bases not matched to a gene: 5. The CDR3 covers 14 residues. Looked up from germline, CDR1 is MNHEY and CDR2 is SMNVEV (reference sequence). Written as DNA, the CDR3 is TGTGCCAGCAAAAGGGGGCGGGGCACAGATACGCAGTATTTT. Protein: CASKRGRGTDTQYF.

Details on this clone: Distinct nucleotide sequences in the sample also encode this CDR3. The DNA of the CDR3 is TGTGCCAGCTCCCGGGACAGGGGGCTGTCCCTCCACTTT. It translates to CASSRDRGLSLHF. V usage is TRBV7-9 and J usage is TRBJ1-6, with 12 bases identical to TRBD1. Germline V lookup: CDR1 SEHNR, CDR2 FQNEAQ (reference sequence). The length of the CDR3 is 13 residues. The J segment lost 14 bases and the V segment lost 8 bases, leaving 7 bases of the junction unmatched.

The gene calls are TRBV10-3 and TRBJ1-2, with D possibly being TRBD1 (5 bases). CDR1 ENHRY and CDR2 SYGVKD come from the germline V gene. The CDR3 runs to 12 residues. Trimming removed 6 bases from V and 8 bases from J, with 13 bases in between. This CDR3 reads CAISRTGEGYTF. CDR3 DNA: TGTGCCATCAGCAGGACGGGGGAGGGCTACACCTTC.

The sample holds a few counts of this clone. The V gene is TRBV10-1, the J gene TRBJ2-7; D is undetermined. CDR3 size: 13 residues. Trimming pared 2 bases from V and 3 bases from J, leaving 8 bases between. The germline gives CDR1 WNHNN, CDR2 SYGVQD (reference sequence). CDR3 sequence: CASSEGAFYEQYF. In nucleotides, the CDR3 is TGCGCCAGCAGTGAGGGAGCGTTCTACGAGCAGTACTTC.

The chain employs TRBV6-6 and TRBJ2-7; D may be TRBD1 or TRBD2 (5 bases each). V was clipped by 6 bases and J by 2 bases, with 11 bases between them. CDR3 length: 13 amino acids. The germline CDR1 and CDR2 sequences are MNHNY and SVGAGI (reference sequence). The CDR3 DNA reads TGTGCCAGCAGGGGGACGGTGGCCTACGAGCAGTACTTC. As protein: CASRGTVAYEQYF.

V and J are TRBV18 and TRBJ2-7; 7 bases map to TRBD1. Trimming took 6 bases from V and 0 from J; bases not matched to a gene: 5. In germline, CDR1 is KGHSH, CDR2 LQKENI. This CDR3 spans 14 amino acids. The CDR3 DNA sequence: TGTGCCAGCTCCCTAAGGACAGGCTCCTACGAGCAGTACTTC. Its protein is CASSLRTGSYEQYF.

The chain employs TRBV7-9 and TRBJ2-7; tentative D call: TRBD1 (5 bases). The CDR3 runs 13 residues. The germline V gene encodes CDR1 SEHNR and CDR2 FQNEAQ (reference sequence). V lost 5 bases, J lost 3 bases, and 11 bases lay in between. The CDR3 coding sequence is TGTGCCAGCAGCCGCAGGGCGTACTACGAGCAGTACTTC. This sequence encodes CASSRRAYYEQYF.

The table lists this clone with many counts. CDR3: CAISDSGVEKLFF. The CDR3 DNA is TGTGCCATCAGTGACTCAGGGGTTGAAAAACTGTTTTTT. The chain has TRBV10-3 and TRBJ1-4; tentative D call: TRBD1 (6 bases). V was trimmed by 3 bases and J by 7 bases, leaving 9 bases between them. Germline V CDR1 and CDR2: ENHRY, SYGVKD. This CDR3 region has 13 residues.

This clone was observed a few times. The V call is TRBV5-1, the J call TRBJ1-2, with 9 bases matching TRBD1. The CDR3 is 13 residues long. The junction had 1 base not matched to a gene; V was cut back by 4 bases and J by 3 bases. Germline lookup yields CDR1 SGHRS and CDR2 YFSETQ. This CDR3 reads CASSRTGDYGYTF. DNA for the CDR3: TGCGCCAGCAGCCGGACAGGGGACTATGGCTACACCTTC.

V and J are TRBV7-2 and TRBJ1-4, with D possibly being TRBD1 (6 bases). V dropped 5 bases and J dropped 5 bases, with 15 bases sitting between them. Germline V lookup: CDR1 SGHTA, CDR2 FQGNSA. The CDR3 consists of 15 residues. CDR3 DNA sequence: TGTGCCAGCAGCCCTCGGGGGGGCCTAAATGAAAAACTGTTTTTT. Translating gives CASSPRGGLNEKLFF.

The rearrangement joins TRBV5-1 to TRBJ1-5; no definite D call. V shed 0 bases and J shed 5 bases, with 12 bases lying between them. The germline gives CDR1 SGHRS, CDR2 YFSETQ. This CDR3 has 15 residues. CDR3 sequence: CASSLDGQDYQPQHF. DNA of the CDR3: TGCGCCAGCAGCTTGGATGGGCAAGACTATCAGCCCCAGCATTTT. Combining the CDR3 with reference TRBV5-1 and TRBJ1-5 gives the whole variable domain KAGVTQTPRYLIKTRGQQVTLSCSPISGHRSVSWYQQTPGQGLQFLFEYFSETQRNKGNFPGRFSGRQFSNSRSEMNVSTLELGDSALYLCASSLDGQDYQPQHFGDGTRLSIL.

The rearrangement uses TRBV6-1 and TRBJ2-5; a weak D match, TRBD2 (6 bases). This CDR3 is built from 14 residues. Trimming removed 7 bases at V and 5 bases at J, with 17 bases between. Per the germline V gene, CDR1 is MNHNS and CDR2 is SASEGT. In DNA, the CDR3 is TGTGCCAGCACCGGCGGAGCACGGGGGGAGACCCAGTACTTC. Protein product: CASTGGARGETQYF.

CDR3 loop: CASSLGGQGSHEQYF. The DNA for the CDR3 is TGTGCCAGCAGCTTAGGAGGACAGGGGTCCCACGAGCAGTACTTC. The V gene is TRBV7-2, the J gene TRBJ2-7, with 9 bases that match TRBD1. Germline-derived CDR1 and CDR2 are SGHTA and FQGNSA. V dropped 1 base and J dropped 5; count of bases not matched to a gene: 6. The CDR3 consists of 15 residues.

The table lists this clone with a few counts. The same CDR3 is also encoded by other DNA sequences in this sample. J is TRBJ1-2 and V is TRBV7-2; D unclear. The germline V and J ends were trimmed by 4 bases and 2 bases, with 5 bases remaining between them. The CDR3 spans 12 residues. Per germline, CDR1 SGHTA and CDR2 FQGNSA. This chain's CDR3 is CASSSSNYGYTF. The CDR3 DNA reads as TGTGCCAGCAGCTCTTCGAACTATGGCTACACCTTC.

At least ten counts were recorded for this clone. V gene TRBV4-2 combines with J gene TRBJ2-7; 7 positions match TRBD2. This CDR3 has 15 amino acids. Germline V CDR1 and CDR2: LGHNA, YNFKEQ. Trimming removed 4 bases from V and 1 base from J; junction bases left unmatched: 7. The CDR3: CASSLDAGLSYEQYF. CDR3 bases: TGTGCCAGCAGCCTAGATGCGGGACTATCCTACGAGCAGTACTTC.

The rearrangement uses TRBV30 and TRBJ2-1; 10 nucleotides align to TRBD2. V lost 2 bases and J lost 8; bases outside the gene matches: 6. The CDR3 extends over 14 amino acids. Germline V lookup: CDR1 GTSNPN, CDR2 SVGIG (reference sequence). The CDR3 loop reads CAWSLGLAVDEQFF. CDR3 bases: TGTGCCTGGAGTCTAGGACTAGCGGTTGATGAGCAGTTCTTC. Based on the CDR3 plus reference TRBV30 and TRBJ2-1, the full variable domain is SQTIHQWPATLVQPVGSPLSLECTVEGTSNPNLYWYRQAAGRGLQLLFYSVGIGQISSEVPQNLSASRPQDRQFILSSKKLLLSDSGFYLCAWSLGLAVDEQFFGPGTRLTVL.

This rearrangement joins TRBV5-1 to TRBJ2-5, with D perhaps given as TRBD1 or TRBD2 (5 bases each). CDR3 length: 15 residues. The ends were cut back, 0 bases at V and 2 bases at J, with 11 bases in the middle. From germline, CDR1 is SGHRS and CDR2 YFSETQ. The CDR3 nucleotides read TGCGCCAGCAGCTTGGCCGGGACCACTCAAGAGACCCAGTACTTC. Residues: CASSLAGTTQETQYF.

V usage is TRBV21-1 and J usage is TRBJ2-7; the D call of TRBD2 is as the table states it, not checked on the DNA. TRBV21-1 is designated a pseudogene. The CDR3 length is 19 residues. This CDR3 is CASSNASGGPETRYYEQYF. The CDR3 DNA is TGTGCCAGCAGCAACGCTAGCGGGGGGCCCGAAACCCGCTACTACGAGCAGTACTTC.

Only a few counts were recorded for this clone. This sequence joins TRBV14 and TRBJ2-7; 7 bases match TRBD1. Germline lookup yields CDR1 SGHDN and CDR2 FVKESK. Trimming cost V 2 bases and J 4 bases; bases outside gene matches: 8. This CDR3 region has 15 residues. The CDR3 nucleotides are TGTGCCAGCAGCCAACAGACAGGGACATTTTACGAGCAGTACTTC. It translates to CASSQQTGTFYEQYF.

The V and J genes are TRBV5-1 and TRBJ2-3; TRBD2 agrees at 9 bases. The junction had 6 bases not matched to a gene; V was cut back by 2 bases and J by 5 bases. The CDR3 length is 15 residues. Germline V gene data show CDR1 as SGHRS and CDR2 as YFSETQ. The CDR3 here is CASSFRGTSRDTQYF. The CDR3 coding sequence is TGCGCCAGCAGCTTTAGGGGGACTAGCCGAGATACGCAGTATTTT.